The sequence of this T cell receptor (beta chain) was determined in a study of blood T cell repertoires in COVID-19. Repertoires were generated with immunoSEQ multiplex PCR, while TCRdb's copy carries only in-frame clones and drops some. The sample lists roughly 330,000 clones; roughly 86% were seen once. CDR3 length: 15 residues. Germline CDR1 reads SGHRS; CDR2 reads YFSETQ. Trimming cost V 4 bases and J 4 bases; bases outside gene matches: 6. Clinical history as reported by participants underpinned cohort assignment. V is TRBV5-1 and J is TRBJ1-1; 11 nucleotides agree with TRBD1. This receptor was obtained from a woman in her 30s who had recovered from COVID-19. Material for sequencing was PBMCs or T cells enriched from blood (not recorded which). CDR3 sequence: CASSPRTGGLTEAFF. The CDR3 DNA sequence: TGCGCCAGCAGCCCGAGGACAGGGGGCCTCACTGAAGCTTTCTTT.